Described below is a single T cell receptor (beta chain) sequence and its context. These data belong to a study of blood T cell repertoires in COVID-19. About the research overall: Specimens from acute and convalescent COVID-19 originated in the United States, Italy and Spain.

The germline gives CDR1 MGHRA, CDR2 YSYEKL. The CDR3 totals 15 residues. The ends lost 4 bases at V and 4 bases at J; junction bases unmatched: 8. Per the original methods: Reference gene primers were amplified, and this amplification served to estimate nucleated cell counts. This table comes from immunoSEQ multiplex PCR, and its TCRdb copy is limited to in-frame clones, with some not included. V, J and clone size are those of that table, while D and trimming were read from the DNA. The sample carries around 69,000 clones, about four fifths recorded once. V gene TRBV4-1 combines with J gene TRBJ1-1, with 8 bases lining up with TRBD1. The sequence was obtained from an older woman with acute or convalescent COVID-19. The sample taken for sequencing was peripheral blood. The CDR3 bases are TGCGCCAGCAGCCGTACAGGGGGAAGGCGCACTGAAGCTTTCTTT. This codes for CASSRTGGRRTEAFF.